These 20 T cell receptor beta chains were sequenced from one sample in a study of blood T cell repertoires in COVID-19. TCRdb's copy holds only in-frame clones and misses some; the assay was immunoSEQ multiplex PCR. The profile shows 200,000 to 250,000 clones, about four fifths of them singletons. The sample was PBMCs or T cells enriched from blood (not recorded which). The receptors derive from a woman between 40 and 55 years old who had recovered from COVID-19.

The chain employs TRBV30 and TRBJ1-1; 10 bases agree with TRBD1. Germline CDR1 is GTSNPN and CDR2 is SVGIG (reference sequence). This CDR3 has 17 residues. V was clipped by 2 bases and J by 3 bases; unmatched bases: 12. The CDR3 here is CAWSNRRDRGKDTEAFF. CDR3 bases: TGTGCCTGGAGTAATCGCCGGGACAGGGGAAAGGACACTGAAGCTTTCTTT. Full variable domain (missing parts from reference TRBV30 and TRBJ1-1): SQTIHQWPATLVQPVGSPLSLECTVEGTSNPNLYWYRQAAGRGLQLLFYSVGIGQISSEVPQNLSASRPQDRQFILSSKKLLLSDSGFYLCAWSNRRDRGKDTEAFFGQGTRLTVV.

This sequence joins TRBV12-3 or TRBV12-4 and TRBJ1-4; D unclear. Trimming took off 3 bases at V and 10 bases at J, with 6 bases between the two ends. The CDR3 runs 11 residues. CDR3 sequence reads: CASSLRGKLFF. The CDR3 region has the DNA TGTGCCAGCAGTTTGAGAGGAAAACTGTTTTTT.

Comment on this clone: A much larger clone lies one base from this, so it may be a read error. Other DNA sequences of this sample code for an identical CDR3. The rearrangement uses TRBV11-2 and TRBJ1-1; D possibly corresponds to TRBD1 (5 bases). There are 13 residues in the CDR3. The germline CDR1 and CDR2 sequences are SGHAT and FQNNGV. The CDR3 sequence: CASSLDRNTEAFF. Written as DNA, the CDR3 is TGTGCCAGCAGTTTAGACAGAAACACTGAAGCTTTCTTT.

The V gene is TRBV25-1, the J gene TRBJ2-3, with 10 bases that match TRBD1. The CDR3 consists of 15 residues. Per the germline V gene, CDR1 is MGHDK and CDR2 is SYGVNS. V dropped 5 bases and J dropped 7; count of bases not matched to a gene: 9. CDR3 region: CASSPRQGARNTQYF. The CDR3 DNA follows: TGTGCCAGCAGTCCTCGACAGGGGGCGAGGAATACGCAGTATTTT.

The chain uses TRBV30 and TRBJ2-4; D perhaps matches TRBD1 (7 bases). Trimming shortened V by 2 bases and J by 5 bases, and 19 bases separated the two germline ends. CDR1 and CDR2 from the germline V gene are GTSNPN and SVGIG (reference sequence). The CDR3 is 16 residues long. The CDR3 DNA follows: TGTGCCTGGAGTTACGGATCGTTCAGGGGGGAAAACATTCAGTACTTC. This sequence encodes CAWSYGSFRGENIQYF.

This sequence joins TRBV7-9 and TRBJ2-3, with D possibly being TRBD2 (5 bases). The CDR3 spans 13 residues. Germline V gives CDR1 SEHNR, CDR2 FQNEAQ (reference sequence). Trimming left V 3 bases short and J 6 bases short, with 10 bases between. The CDR3 loop is CASSFLAQDTQYF. CDR3 DNA sequence: TGTGCCAGCAGCTTCCTAGCTCAGGATACGCAGTATTTT.

This rearrangement joins TRBV19 to TRBJ1-4; 7 nucleotides agree with TRBD1. J gave up 3 bases and V 6 bases, and 4 bases lay outside the gene matches. The CDR3 runs to 14 residues. Per germline, CDR1 LNHDA and CDR2 SQIVND (reference sequence). Written as DNA, the CDR3 is TGTGCCAGTAGCCCCGACAGGGCTAATGAAAAACTGTTTTTT. Its translation: CASSPDRANEKLFF.

This sequence joins TRBV27 and TRBJ2-7, with D maybe TRBD2 (7 bases). Deletions cut 5 bases from V and 3 bases from J, with 17 bases between. There are 15 residues in the CDR3. Germline CDR1 MNHEY, CDR2 SMNVEV (reference sequence). CDR3 amino acids: CASSTREGVGYEQYF. CDR3 DNA: TGTGCCAGCAGTACCAGGGAGGGGGTGGGCTACGAGCAGTACTTC.

This chain uses TRBV27 with TRBJ2-1; a possible D gene is TRBD2 (6 bases). Between the trimmed V and J ends, which lost 0 bases and 7 bases, there was a span of 16 bases. The CDR3 sequence is 16 residues long. The V gene's germline CDR1 is MNHEY and CDR2 SMNVEV (reference sequence). CDR3 nucleotides: TGTGCCAGCAGTTTATCTAGCGGATCCCTTTCGAATGAGCAGTTCTTC. It yields the protein CASSLSSGSLSNEQFF.

This chain links TRBV5-4 with TRBJ2-7, with 11 nucleotides matching TRBD2. From germline, CDR1 is SGHNT and CDR2 YYREEE (reference sequence). V trimming: 0 bases; J trimming: 8 bases; junction bases outside the gene matches: 10. The CDR3 is made up of 16 amino acids. The CDR3 region is CASSLESLAGVSQQYF. DNA of the CDR3: TGTGCCAGCAGCTTGGAGTCACTAGCGGGAGTATCCCAGCAGTACTTC.

The chain has TRBV18 and TRBJ2-5; D unresolved. The germline V gene has CDR1 KGHSH and CDR2 LQKENI. This CDR3 is built from 13 residues. The ends were cut back, 2 bases at V and 0 bases at J, with 4 bases in the middle. In nucleotides, the CDR3 is TGTGCCAGCTCACCAAACAACCAAGAGACCCAGTACTTC. This gives the protein CASSPNNQETQYF.

The V gene is TRBV4-3, the J gene TRBJ2-7; 10 nucleotides agree with TRBD2. The CDR3 covers 11 residues. Germline V lookup: CDR1 LGHNA, CDR2 YSLEER. CDR3 sequence reads: CASSTRLAGDV. As DNA, the CDR3 is TGCGCCAGCAGCACCCGCCTAGCGGGAGACGTC.

CDR3 coding DNA: TGTGCCAGCAGCCCCCGGGCGGGTGGTGACTACAATGAGCAGTTCTTC. It yields the protein CASSPRAGGDYNEQFF. The chain carries TRBV5-4 and TRBJ2-1, with a tentative D call TRBD2 (5 bases). This CDR3 is built from 16 residues. V lost 4 bases to trimming and J lost 3 bases, with 17 bases between them. From germline, CDR1 is SGHNT and CDR2 YYREEE (reference sequence).

The chain links TRBV4-3 to TRBJ2-3, with 10 bases identical to TRBD2. With V trimmed by 4 bases and J by 2 bases, 6 bases remained unmatched. Germline loops: CDR1 LGHNA, CDR2 YSLEER. This CDR3 region has 16 residues. The CDR3 here is CASSRSAGGPTDTQYF. In nucleotides, the CDR3 is TGCGCCAGCAGCCGATCAGCGGGAGGGCCCACAGATACGCAGTATTTT.

V and J are TRBV19 and TRBJ2-3; 7 positions agree with TRBD2. Germline V gives CDR1 LNHDA, CDR2 SQIVND (reference sequence). After removal of 2 bases from V and 4 bases from J, the junction contained 18 bases not matched to a gene. The CDR3 contains 19 residues. The CDR3 is CASSIWRLTGLDIPDTQYF. CDR3 sequence (DNA): TGTGCCAGTAGTATATGGCGGCTCACTGGACTAGACATCCCAGATACGCAGTATTTT.

The chain has TRBV7-8 and TRBJ2-7, with D uncertain. Trimming removed 2 bases from V and 3 bases from J, with 11 bases in between. Germline-derived CDR1 and CDR2 are SGHVS and FQNEAQ. The CDR3 sequence is 14 residues long. The CDR3 DNA follows: TGTGCCAGCAGCTTATCGGCGGATTACTACGAGCAGTACGTC. It translates to CASSLSADYYEQYV.

This chain joins TRBV5-4 and TRBJ1-1, with a weak D call TRBD1 (6 bases). The CDR3 has 15 residues. The germline V gene encodes CDR1 SGHNT and CDR2 YYREEE (reference sequence). V was clipped by 2 bases and J by 1 base, with 12 bases between them. CDR3 sequence reads: CASSLRAGENTEAFF. The CDR3 coding sequence is TGTGCCAGCAGCTTAAGGGCAGGGGAGAACACTGAAGCTTTCTTT.

The rearrangement joins TRBV4-1 to TRBJ1-2, with no clear D. Per the germline V gene, CDR1 is MGHRA and CDR2 is YSYEKL. V lost 4 bases to trimming and J lost 6 bases, with 15 bases between them. The CDR3 runs to 14 residues. CDR3 sequence reads: CASSPGREIDGYTF. The CDR3 DNA follows: TGCGCCAGCAGCCCGGGTAGGGAGATAGATGGCTACACCTTC.

The chain carries TRBV28 and TRBJ2-7, with 9 bases aligning to TRBD2. This CDR3 region has 16 residues. Germline lookup yields CDR1 MDHEN and CDR2 SYDVKM. Trimming removed 2 bases from V and 0 bases from J; junction bases left unmatched: 5. CDR3 sequence (DNA): TGTGCCAGCAGTTTACGACTAGCGGAACCCTCCTACGAGCAGTACTTC. It is translated as CASSLRLAEPSYEQYF.

This clone was counted only a few times. This chain connects TRBV5-1 to TRBJ2-2, with D hard to call. The CDR3 extends over 14 amino acids. CDR1 and CDR2 (germline): SGHRS, YFSETQ. Trimming took 2 bases from V and 1 from J, leaving 6 bases between them. The CDR3 spells CASSFSENTGELFF. CDR3 bases: TGCGCCAGCAGCTTTTCAGAGAACACCGGGGAGCTGTTTTTT.